This T cell receptor (beta chain) was obtained from a study of blood T cell repertoires in COVID-19. Study at large: The study drew acute and convalescent COVID-19 samples from the United States, Italy and Spain. T cells, B-cell-depleted T cells, or PBMCs provided the cDNA or gDNA that served as material.

The CDR3 extends over 15 amino acids. Germline V gene sequence: CDR1 MNHEY, CDR2 SVGAGI. V was clipped by 7 bases and J by 1 base; unmatched bases: 10. This table comes from immunoSEQ multiplex PCR, and its TCRdb copy is limited to in-frame clones, with some not included. The repertoire holds a few hundred thousand clones, about 89% seen once, with about 7.8% in the top ten. This clonotype was obtained from a woman between 50 and 59 years old who had recovered from COVID-19. The specimen was peripheral blood. This chain uses TRBV6-5 with TRBJ2-7; 7 positions agree with TRBD2. The CDR3 loop is CASNPKWEGSYEQYF. DNA of the CDR3: TGTGCCAGCAATCCCAAATGGGAGGGATCCTACGAGCAGTACTTC.